The sequence of this TCR beta chain was determined in a study of cytomegalovirus exposure and HLA in healthy donors. Findings and limits, study-wide: Productive rates of about 90% or about 30% were seen for most TCR beta V segments in an earlier analysis. According to reports, the classifier identified cytomegalovirus status with high specificity and sensitivity.

Use of 60 Vbeta and 13 Jbeta primers characterized the PCR. In the original workflow: In a later analysis, the count reached 76 million or so unique TCR beta chains, with roughly 9.9 million shared. TCRdb's table, derived via immunoSEQ multiplex PCR, lists solely in-frame clones and lacks some. Clone size and the V and J calls come from that table; the DNA yielded D and trimming. The sample has 90,000 or so clones, over 55% seen once. A remark on this clone: Its matching antigen is unknown.

The germline V gene has CDR1 MNHEY and CDR2 SVGAGI. The CDR3 contains 13 residues. With 4 bases clipped from V and 6 bases from J, the junction kept 5 bases outside the gene matches. The chain is built from TRBV6-5 and TRBJ1-1; 7 bases map to TRBD1. This clonotype was sampled from a woman aged 18-29 years in good health and CMV-seropositive. The sample taken for sequencing was PBMCs. The CDR3 sequence: CASSFSGGAEAFF. The CDR3 bases are TGTGCCAGCAGTTTTTCAGGGGGAGCTGAAGCTTTCTTT.